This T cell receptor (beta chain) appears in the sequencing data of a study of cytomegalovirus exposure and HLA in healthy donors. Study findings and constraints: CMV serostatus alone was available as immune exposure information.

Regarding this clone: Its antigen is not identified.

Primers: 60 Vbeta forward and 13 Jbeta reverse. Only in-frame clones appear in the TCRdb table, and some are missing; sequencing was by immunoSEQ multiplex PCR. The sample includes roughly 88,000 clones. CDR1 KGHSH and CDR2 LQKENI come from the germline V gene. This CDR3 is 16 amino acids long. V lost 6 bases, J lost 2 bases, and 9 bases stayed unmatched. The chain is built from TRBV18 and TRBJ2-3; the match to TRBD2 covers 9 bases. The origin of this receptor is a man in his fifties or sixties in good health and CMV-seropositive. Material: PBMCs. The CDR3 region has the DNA TGTGCCAGCTCTATTACGGCGGGAGGGACCACAGATACGCAGTATTTT. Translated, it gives CASSITAGGTTDTQYF.